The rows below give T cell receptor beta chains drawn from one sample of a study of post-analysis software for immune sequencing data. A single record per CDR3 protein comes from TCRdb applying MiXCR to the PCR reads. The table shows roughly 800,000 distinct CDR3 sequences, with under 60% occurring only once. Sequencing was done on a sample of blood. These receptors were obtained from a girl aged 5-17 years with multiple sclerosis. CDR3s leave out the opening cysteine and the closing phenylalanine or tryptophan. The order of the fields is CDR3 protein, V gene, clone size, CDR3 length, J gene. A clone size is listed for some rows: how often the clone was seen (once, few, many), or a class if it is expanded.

CDR3: ASSSTLAGGVAPF
V: TRBV7-2
size: NA
length: 13
J: TRBJ2-1

CDR3: ASTATDTQY
V: TRBV7-9
size: NA
length: 9
J: TRBJ2-3

CDR3: ASSGTGSKFISNEQF
V: TRBV7-9
size: NA
length: 15
J: TRBJ2-1

CDR3: ASSFRLAGITDTQY
V: TRBV28
size: few
length: 14
J: TRBJ2-3

CDR3: ASSLGVRDRGFYGYT
V: TRBV7-8
size: NA
length: 15
J: TRBJ1-2

CDR3: SASPPLSHGYT
V: TRBV20-1
size: NA
length: 11
J: TRBJ1-2

CDR3: ASTVGWGIETQY
V: TRBV2
size: few
length: 12
J: TRBJ2-5

CDR3: ASSQDRRASPSEETQY
V: TRBV4-2
size: NA
length: 16
J: TRBJ2-5

CDR3: ASSETLQGSAF
V: TRBV6-1
size: few
length: 11
J: TRBJ1-1

CDR3: ASGRNTGELF
V: TRBV11-1
size: few
length: 10
J: TRBJ2-2

CDR3: ASSLGMDGGRNGYT
V: TRBV7-9
size: few
length: 14
J: TRBJ1-2

CDR3: ASSLSTSGNKETQY
V: TRBV27
size: NA
length: 14
J: TRBJ2-5

CDR3: ASSPTGTDGNEQF
V: TRBV6-5
size: few
length: 13
J: TRBJ2-1

CDR3: ASSTGTSGEETQY
V: TRBV7-2
size: few
length: 13
J: TRBJ2-5

CDR3: ASSLAPKETQY
V: TRBV13
size: few
length: 11
J: TRBJ2-5

CDR3: ASIGQGGNIQY
V: TRBV28
size: few
length: 11
J: TRBJ2-4

CDR3: ASSFGRDGSGYT
V: TRBV7-2
size: NA
length: 12
J: TRBJ1-2

CDR3: ASSTGTSGKAAKNIQY
V: TRBV12-3/TRBV12-4
size: NA
length: 16
J: TRBJ2-4

CDR3: ASSYSLIVLAGGGEQF
V: TRBV6-5
size: once
length: 16
J: TRBJ2-1

CDR3: ASRAGASGTQY
V: TRBV12-3/TRBV12-4
size: NA
length: 11
J: TRBJ2-5

CDR3: ASSYTDYEQY
V: TRBV6-2/TRBV6-3
size: NA
length: 10
J: NA

CDR3: ASSDVEDEQF
V: TRBV2
size: NA
length: 10
J: TRBJ2-1

CDR3: ASSFGRAQY
V: TRBV27
size: few
length: 9
J: TRBJ2-3

CDR3: ASSLGGTGNSPLH
V: TRBV12-3/TRBV12-4
size: many
length: 13
J: TRBJ1-6

CDR3: ASSTWGNQPQH
V: TRBV5-8
size: NA
length: 11
J: TRBJ1-5

CDR3: SATHYSASTDTQY
V: TRBV20-1
size: NA
length: 13
J: TRBJ2-3

CDR3: ASSYESQGRGPNYGYT
V: TRBV6-2/TRBV6-3
size: NA
length: 16
J: TRBJ1-2

CDR3: ASSQEGRELETQY
V: TRBV4-3
size: NA
length: 13
J: TRBJ2-5

CDR3: ASSLDAGSRHQPQH
V: TRBV7-2
size: NA
length: 14
J: TRBJ1-5

CDR3: ASSFGAGVAGGVDEQF
V: TRBV12-3/TRBV12-4
size: few
length: 16
J: TRBJ2-1

CDR3: ASSDWGKQF
V: TRBV5-5
size: NA
length: 9
J: TRBJ2-1

CDR3: SAFFWDTQY
V: TRBV20-1
size: NA
length: 9
J: TRBJ2-3

CDR3: ASSGRLAGELDEQF
V: TRBV7-9
size: few
length: 14
J: TRBJ2-1

CDR3: SAGDRLAGGYEQY
V: TRBV20-1
size: NA
length: 13
J: TRBJ2-7

CDR3: ASSLVPLEANVLT
V: TRBV27
size: NA
length: 13
J: TRBJ2-6

CDR3: ASSYVGQAYGYT
V: TRBV6-2/TRBV6-3
size: NA
length: 12
J: TRBJ1-2

CDR3: ASSWDGQGWGYT
V: TRBV12-3/TRBV12-4
size: few
length: 12
J: TRBJ1-2

CDR3: ASSLGQGGEAQY
V: TRBV27
size: few
length: 12
J: TRBJ2-5

CDR3: ASSQGSVETQY
V: TRBV4-3
size: NA
length: 11
J: TRBJ2-5

CDR3: ASSLRGSVGGTQY
V: TRBV7-2
size: NA
length: 13
J: TRBJ2-5

CDR3: ASSSAGVTYNEQF
V: TRBV4-1
size: NA
length: 13
J: TRBJ2-1

CDR3: AIGGQGAYEQY
V: TRBV7-9
size: NA
length: 11
J: TRBJ2-7

CDR3: SVEEPTYEQY
V: TRBV29-1
size: few
length: 10
J: TRBJ2-7

CDR3: ASSYLRDYPGYEQF
V: TRBV6-5
size: NA
length: 14
J: TRBJ2-1

CDR3: SARDRAGSPDTQY
V: TRBV20-1
size: NA
length: 13
J: TRBJ2-3

CDR3: SARVPGLAGSGELF
V: TRBV20-1
size: few
length: 14
J: TRBJ2-2

CDR3: ASSLKGMAPSTDTQY
V: TRBV7-3
size: NA
length: 15
J: TRBJ2-3

CDR3: ASSLEQY
V: TRBV12-3/TRBV12-4
size: NA
length: 7
J: TRBJ2-5

CDR3: ASSSPQGRETQY
V: TRBV7-2
size: NA
length: 12
J: NA

CDR3: ASSPWAETYEQY
V: TRBV11-2
size: NA
length: 12
J: TRBJ2-7

CDR3: SATKVRGPDTQY
V: TRBV20-1
size: NA
length: 12
J: TRBJ2-3

CDR3: ASSLGTGRARSYT
V: TRBV5-6
size: few
length: 13
J: TRBJ1-2

CDR3: ASSLEGILETQY
V: TRBV5-1
size: NA
length: 12
J: TRBJ2-5

CDR3: ASKWLTGNPSSYNEQF
V: TRBV6-1
size: few
length: 16
J: TRBJ2-1

CDR3: ASSDRVFPYEQY
V: TRBV25-1
size: NA
length: 12
J: TRBJ2-7

CDR3: SARLASSYNEQF
V: TRBV20-1
size: few
length: 12
J: TRBJ2-1

CDR3: ASSFRWDRLNEQY
V: TRBV12-3/TRBV12-4
size: NA
length: 13
J: TRBJ2-7

CDR3: ASSDVGQGANEQI
V: TRBV6-1
size: NA
length: 13
J: TRBJ2-1

CDR3: SATPTSGRYNEQF
V: TRBV20-1
size: NA
length: 13
J: TRBJ2-1